This T cell receptor (beta chain) derives from a study of CD4 T cells in relation to SARS-CoV-2 and coronaviruses. Study summary: Crossreactive spike epitopes shared across donors were mapped to their HLA restriction. General observations from the study: Compared with monoreactive clones, crossreactive clones showed significantly weaker SARS-CoV-2 expansion. According to naive versus memory sequencing, detected responses are memory recall, not newly primed. About 65% of donors had memory CD4+ clonotypes crossrecognizing SARS-CoV-2 and common cold coronavirus spike.

On this clone itself: Its cognate antigen is unknown.

Unexposed donor CD4+ T cells date from 2011-2018, before the COVID-19 pandemic. Data came from immunoSEQ multiplex PCR; TCRdb stores just in-frame clones and leaves some out. Altogether 65,000 or so clones are present, approximately 94% being singletons, with the ten largest covering roughly 0.14%. Germline V gene lookup returns CDR1 LGHDT and CDR2 YNNKEL (reference sequence). CDR3 length: 15 residues. V lost 4 bases and J lost 2, with 15 bases in between. Source material: naive CD4+ T cells from PBMCs. Noted subset: naive CD4+ T cells isolated by negative enrichment. This TCR derives from a human donor in good health. This sequence joins TRBV3-1 (or the pseudogene TRBV3-2) and TRBJ2-7; D not resolved. CDR3 amino acids: CASSRLTVTAYEQYF. The CDR3 region has the DNA TGTGCCAGCAGCCGCCTAACTGTGACGGCCTACGAGCAGTACTTC.